These 8 T cell receptor beta chains came from one sample sequenced in a study of T cell repertoires in aging, cancer and after chemotherapy (dated by TCRdb to the late 2010s). Genomic DNA extracted from peripheral blood, rather than sorted cells or RNA, was used as the source for amplification of TCR beta rearrangements. The sequencing machine was an Illumina MiSeq. Using a mixed TRB-A/B primer pool, multiplex touch-down PCR amplified rearranged TRB sequences covering the V, D and J segments. The public reads were reprocessed in TCRdb via fastp at Q25 and MiXCR, keeping in-frame beta chains. Each entry is one CDR3 protein sequence, shown with its most common DNA and genes. The sample table records about 10,000 distinct CDR3 sequences; less than 45% of these occur just once. The ten largest clones capture more than 9.5% of the sample. The specimen sequenced was blood. The source is a human donor in good health.

In its sample, this clonotype was seen a few times. The chain joins TRBV7-6 to TRBJ2-2, with D perhaps TRBD2 (6 bases). The V end lost 5 bases, the J end lost 0 bases, and 16 bases lay between the germline ends. The germline V gene encodes CDR1 SGHVS and CDR2 FNYEAQ. The CDR3 covers 17 residues. The CDR3 reads CASSGRLSGTNTGELFF. The CDR3 DNA sequence: TGTGCCAGCAGCGGTAGACTTAGCGGAACGAACACCGGGGAGCTGTTTTTT.

The J gene is TRBJ2-7, the V gene TRBV6-6, with D perhaps TRBD1 or TRBD2 (5 bases each). Germline V gives CDR1 MNHNY, CDR2 SVGAGI (reference sequence). CDR3 length: 14 residues. V was clipped by 6 bases and J by 2 bases, with 14 bases between them. CDR3 residues: CASRLDSGAYEQYF. CDR3 DNA sequence: TGTGCCAGCAGACTAGACAGCGGAGCCTACGAGCAGTACTTC.

This chain links TRBV12-3 or TRBV12-4 with TRBJ1-2; TRBD1 is a possible D gene (6 bases). This CDR3 contains 13 residues. The V and J ends lost 0 bases and 8 bases respectively, with 10 bases between them. DNA of the CDR3: TGTGCCAGCAGTTTAGCCCAGGGGTTCGGCTACACCTTC. Translation: CASSLAQGFGYTF.

The chain combines TRBV6-5 with TRBJ2-7; no clear D gene. Germline CDR1 is MNHEY and CDR2 is SVGAGI. The CDR3 runs 13 residues. V shed 5 bases and J shed 4 bases, with 12 bases lying between them. CDR3 loop: CASSRKPDYEQYF. The CDR3 nucleotides are TGTGCCAGCAGTCGCAAACCAGATTACGAGCAGTACTTC.

The chain couples TRBV7-9 to TRBJ2-3; D might be TRBD2 (6 bases). Germline CDR1 reads SEHNR; CDR2 reads FQNEAQ (reference sequence). This CDR3 is built from 16 residues. The V gene lost 5 bases and the J gene lost 0 bases, with 15 bases spanning the gap. Written as DNA, the CDR3 is TGTGCCAGCAGCGGAGGGGCGGGAAGAAGCACAGATACGCAGTATTTT. Its protein is CASSGGAGRSTDTQYF.

This clonotype appeared once. A read error is possible here, since a much larger clone lies one base away. The chain carries TRBV6-4 and TRBJ2-7; 9 positions match TRBD2. V trimming: 0 bases; J trimming: 2 bases; junction bases outside the gene matches: 2. Germline V CDR1 and CDR2: MRHNA, SNTAGT. The CDR3 covers 15 residues. The CDR3 loop is CASSDSSSGTYEQYF. The DNA for the CDR3 is TGTGCCAGCAGTGACTCGTCTAGCGGGACCTACGAGCAGTACTTC.

The chain carries TRBV5-5 and TRBJ2-1, with D unclear. Germline V gene sequence: CDR1 SGHKS, CDR2 YYEKEE (reference sequence). CDR3 length: 13 residues. V lost 5 bases to trimming and J lost 7 bases, with 13 bases between them. The CDR3: CASSEVRRNEQFF. The CDR3 nucleotides read TGTGCCAGCAGTGAAGTTCGGAGAAATGAGCAGTTCTTC.

V gene TRBV7-9 combines with J gene TRBJ2-4; 14 bases agree with TRBD2. In germline, CDR1 is SEHNR, CDR2 FQNEAQ (reference sequence). There are 18 residues in the CDR3. Germline trimming cut 1 base from V and 8 bases from J; bases unmatched to any gene: 10. The CDR3 protein is CASSLGTSGRLSSYIQYF. The CDR3 nucleotides read TGTGCCAGCAGCTTAGGGACTAGCGGGAGGTTAAGCAGCTACATTCAGTACTTC.